This passage covers 3 T cell receptor beta chains from one sample sequenced in a study of monozygotic twins with inflammatory bowel disease. TCRdb re-called the 5' RACE reads; one entry per CDR3 protein, DNA not given. The sample's table shows approximately 160,000 distinct CDR3 sequences. The sequencing sample was made of blood. The receptors derive from a human donor with ulcerative colitis or Crohn's disease, or a healthy co-twin of an affected twin (not recorded which).

CDR3 protein: CASSLFGNQPQHF. J is TRBJ1-5 and V is TRBV5-4. CDR1 is SGHNT, CDR2 YYREEE, per germline (reference sequence). The CDR3 contains 13 residues.

V and J are TRBV20-1 and TRBJ2-2; TCRdb picks TRBD2, but there is no DNA to check that call. Germline CDR1 is DFQATT and CDR2 is SNEGSKA (reference sequence). This CDR3 has 15 amino acids. CDR3 protein: CSASEGHRNTGELFF.

The chain recombines TRBV29-1 with TRBJ1-2; TCRdb selects TRBD1, and the lack of DNA leaves this call unchecked. In germline, CDR1 is SQVTM, CDR2 ANQGSEA. The CDR3 consists of 14 residues. CDR3 in amino acids: CSVDEGGANYGYTF.